This TCR beta chain stems from a study of cytomegalovirus exposure and HLA in healthy donors. As for the study in general: Researchers previously reported finding some 110 million unique TCR beta sequences from around 200 million T cells.

The PCR had 60 Vbeta and 13 Jbeta primers. This table comes from immunoSEQ multiplex PCR, and its TCRdb copy is limited to in-frame clones, with some not included. The sample shows some 180,000 clones, about 80% of them seen only once. Study-wide findings and caveats: As a later analysis showed, several of the most significant clusters appeared to be linked to common viral pathogens. Immune exposure data for these donors was limited to CMV serostatus.

With 4 bases clipped from V and 1 base from J, the junction kept 7 bases outside the gene matches. Germline lookup yields CDR1 SGDLS and CDR2 YYNGEE. This CDR3 spans 15 amino acids. This clone was detected only once. The antigen is unknown. This chain links TRBV9 with TRBJ2-7; 8 bases map to TRBD2. The specimen sequenced was PBMCs. This receptor was taken from a woman aged 60-75 years in good health and CMV-seropositive. The CDR3 nucleotides read TGTGCCAGCAGCACTTCCGGGACTAGATCCTACGAGCAGTACTTC. Protein sequence: CASSTSGTRSYEQYF.